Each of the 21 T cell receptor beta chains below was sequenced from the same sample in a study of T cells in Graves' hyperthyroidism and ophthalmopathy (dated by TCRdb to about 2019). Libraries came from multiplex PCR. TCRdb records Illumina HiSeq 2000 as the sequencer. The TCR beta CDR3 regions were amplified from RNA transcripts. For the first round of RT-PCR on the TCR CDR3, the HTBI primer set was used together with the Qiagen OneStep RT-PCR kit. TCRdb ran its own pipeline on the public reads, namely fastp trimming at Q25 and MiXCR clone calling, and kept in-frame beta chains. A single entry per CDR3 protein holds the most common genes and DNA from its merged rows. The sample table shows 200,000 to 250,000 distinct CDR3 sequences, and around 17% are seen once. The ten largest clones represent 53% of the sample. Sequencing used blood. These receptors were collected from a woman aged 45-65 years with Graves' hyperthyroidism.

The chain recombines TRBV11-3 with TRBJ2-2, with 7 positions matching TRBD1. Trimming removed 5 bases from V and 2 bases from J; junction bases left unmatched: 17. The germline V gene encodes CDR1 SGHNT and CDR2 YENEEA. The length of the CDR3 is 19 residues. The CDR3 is CASSTNRGPGRPNTGELFF. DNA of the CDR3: TGTGCCAGCAGCACCAACAGGGGTCCGGGACGACCAAACACCGGGGAGCTGTTTTTT.

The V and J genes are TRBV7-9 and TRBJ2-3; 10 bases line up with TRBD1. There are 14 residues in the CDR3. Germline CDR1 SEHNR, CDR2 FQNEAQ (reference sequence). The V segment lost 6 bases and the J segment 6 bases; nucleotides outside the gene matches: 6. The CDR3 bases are TGTGCCAGCAGGAGGACAGGGGGTCTCGATACGCAGTATTTT. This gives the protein CASRRTGGLDTQYF.

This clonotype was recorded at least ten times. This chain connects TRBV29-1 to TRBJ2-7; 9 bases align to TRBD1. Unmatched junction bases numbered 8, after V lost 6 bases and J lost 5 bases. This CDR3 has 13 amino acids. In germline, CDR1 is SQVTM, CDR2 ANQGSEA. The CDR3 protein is CSVYADRGHEQYF. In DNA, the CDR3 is TGCAGCGTATATGCGGACAGGGGCCACGAGCAGTACTTC.

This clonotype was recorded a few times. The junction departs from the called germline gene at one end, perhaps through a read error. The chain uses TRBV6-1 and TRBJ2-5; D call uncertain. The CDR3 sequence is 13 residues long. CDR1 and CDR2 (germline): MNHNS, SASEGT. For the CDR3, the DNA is TGTGCCAGCAATTCGGGTGCGCTTACCAGGCGTAACTTC. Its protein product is CASNSGALTRRNF.

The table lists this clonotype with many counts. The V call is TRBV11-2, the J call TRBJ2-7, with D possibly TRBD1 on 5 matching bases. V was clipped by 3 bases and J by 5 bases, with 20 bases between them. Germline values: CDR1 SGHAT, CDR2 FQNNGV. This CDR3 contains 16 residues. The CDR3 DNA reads TGTGCCAGCAGCTTTTTCTGGACCATAGGGGTTAACGAGCAGTACTTC. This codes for CASSFFWTIGVNEQYF. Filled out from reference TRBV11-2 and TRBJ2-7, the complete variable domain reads EAGVAQSPRYKIIEKRQSVAFWCNPISGHATLYWYQQILGQGPKLLIQFQNNGVVDDSQLPKDRFSAERLKGVDSTLKIQPAKLEDSAVYLCASSFFWTIGVNEQYFGPGTRLTVT.

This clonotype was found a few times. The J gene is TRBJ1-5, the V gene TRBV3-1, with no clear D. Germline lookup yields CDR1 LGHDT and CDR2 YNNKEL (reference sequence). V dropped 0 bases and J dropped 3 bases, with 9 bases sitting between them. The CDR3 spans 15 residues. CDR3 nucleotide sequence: TGTGCCAGCAGCCAAGACGGGAATTACAATCAGCCCCAGCATTTT. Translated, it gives CASSQDGNYNQPQHF.

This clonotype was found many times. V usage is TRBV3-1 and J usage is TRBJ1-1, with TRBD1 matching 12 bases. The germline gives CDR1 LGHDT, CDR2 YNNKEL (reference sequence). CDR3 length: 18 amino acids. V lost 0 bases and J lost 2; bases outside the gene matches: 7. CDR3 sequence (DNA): TGTGCCAGCAGCCAAGAGGTCGGGACAGGGGGCAGAAACACTGAAGCTTTCTTT. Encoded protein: CASSQEVGTGGRNTEAFF.

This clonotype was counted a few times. CDR3 sequence: CASSSRDNYGYTF. CDR3 bases: TGTGCCAGCAGTTCCCGGGACAACTATGGCTACACCTTC. The V call is TRBV6-1, the J call TRBJ1-2, with D possibly being TRBD1 (5 bases). Looked up from germline, CDR1 is MNHNS and CDR2 is SASEGT. The length of the CDR3 is 13 residues. Trimming shortened V by 5 bases and J by 2 bases, and 9 bases separated the two germline ends.

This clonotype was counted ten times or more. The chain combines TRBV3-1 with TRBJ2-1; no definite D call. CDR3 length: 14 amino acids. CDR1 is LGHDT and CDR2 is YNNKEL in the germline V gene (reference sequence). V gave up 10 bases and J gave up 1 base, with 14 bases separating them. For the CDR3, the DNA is TGTGCCACACGGAGCGTTGGGTCCTACAATGAGCAGTTCTTC. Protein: CATRSVGSYNEQFF.

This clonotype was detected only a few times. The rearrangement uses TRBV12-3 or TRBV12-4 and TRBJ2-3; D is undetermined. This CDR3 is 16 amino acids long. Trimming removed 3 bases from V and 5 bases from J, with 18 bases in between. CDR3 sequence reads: CASSFYWQDGRDTQYF. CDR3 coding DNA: TGTGCCAGCAGTTTTTATTGGCAGGACGGAAGAGATACGCAGTATTTT.

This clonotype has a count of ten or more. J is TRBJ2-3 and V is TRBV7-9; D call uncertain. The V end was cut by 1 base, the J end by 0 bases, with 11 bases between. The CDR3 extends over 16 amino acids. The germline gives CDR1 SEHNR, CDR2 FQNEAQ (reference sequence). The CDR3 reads CASSLGPGASTDTQYF. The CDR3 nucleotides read TGTGCCAGCAGCTTAGGACCAGGTGCTAGCACAGATACGCAGTATTTT.

The CDR3 DNA reads TGTGCCAGTAGTGGAGGGGGACCCGACCCCTACGAGCAGTACTTC. Amino acid sequence: CASSGGGPDPYEQYF. This sequence joins TRBV19 and TRBJ2-7; either TRBD1 or TRBD2 may fit D (6 bases each). CDR1 is LNHDA, CDR2 SQIVND, per germline (reference sequence). CDR3 length equals 15 residues. Deletions cut 5 bases from V and 2 bases from J, with 16 bases between.

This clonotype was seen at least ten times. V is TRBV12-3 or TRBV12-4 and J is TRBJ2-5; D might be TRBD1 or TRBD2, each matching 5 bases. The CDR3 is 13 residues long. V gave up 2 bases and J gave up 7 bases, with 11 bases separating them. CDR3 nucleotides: TGTGCCAGCAGTTTATCGGGGCGAGGGACCCAGTACTTC. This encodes CASSLSGRGTQYF.

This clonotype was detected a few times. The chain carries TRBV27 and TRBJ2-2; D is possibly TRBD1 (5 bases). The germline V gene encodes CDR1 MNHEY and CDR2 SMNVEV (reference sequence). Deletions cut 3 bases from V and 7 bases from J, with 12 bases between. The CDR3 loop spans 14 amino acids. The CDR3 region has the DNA TGTGCCAGCAGTTTTTTCCAGGGTAACGGGGAGCTGTTTTTT. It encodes CASSFFQGNGELFF.

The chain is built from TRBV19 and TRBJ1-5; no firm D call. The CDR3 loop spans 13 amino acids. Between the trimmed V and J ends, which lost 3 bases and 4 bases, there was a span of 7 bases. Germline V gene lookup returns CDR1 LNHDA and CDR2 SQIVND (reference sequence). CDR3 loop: CASSIGRNQPQHF. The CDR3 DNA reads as TGTGCCAGTAGTATTGGCAGAAATCAGCCCCAGCATTTT.

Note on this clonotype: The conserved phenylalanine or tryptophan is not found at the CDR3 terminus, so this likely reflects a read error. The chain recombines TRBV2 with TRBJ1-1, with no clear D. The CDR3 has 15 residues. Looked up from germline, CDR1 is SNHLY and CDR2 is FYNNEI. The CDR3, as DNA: TGTGCCAGCAGTGATAATTTCCAGTTGAACATTGAAGCTTTCCTT. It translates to CASSDNFQLNIEAFL.

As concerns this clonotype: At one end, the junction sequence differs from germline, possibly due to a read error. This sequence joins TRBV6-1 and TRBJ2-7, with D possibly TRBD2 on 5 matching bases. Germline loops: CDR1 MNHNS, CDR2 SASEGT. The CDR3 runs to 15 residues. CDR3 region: CVSTEAPGREIEQYF. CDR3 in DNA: TGTGTCAGCACTGAAGCACCAGGACGGGAAATCGAGCAGTACTTC.

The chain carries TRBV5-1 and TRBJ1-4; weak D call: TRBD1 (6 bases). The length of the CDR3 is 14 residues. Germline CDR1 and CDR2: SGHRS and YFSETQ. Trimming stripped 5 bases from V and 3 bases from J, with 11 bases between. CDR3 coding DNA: TGCGCCAGCAGATTCGGACAGCCTAATGAAAAACTGTTTTTT. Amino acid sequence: CASRFGQPNEKLFF.

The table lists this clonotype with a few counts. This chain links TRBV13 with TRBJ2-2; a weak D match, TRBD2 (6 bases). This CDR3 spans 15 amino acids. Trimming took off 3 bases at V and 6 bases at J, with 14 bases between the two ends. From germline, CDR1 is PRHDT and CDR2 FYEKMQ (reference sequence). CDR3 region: CASSFGGEVAGELFF. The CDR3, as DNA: TGTGCCAGCAGCTTCGGAGGGGAAGTGGCCGGGGAGCTGTTTTTT.

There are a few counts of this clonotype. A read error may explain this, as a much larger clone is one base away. Here the CDR3 reads CASSSRLAGVSNTQYF. The CDR3 nucleotides are TGTGCCAGCAGCTCGAGACTAGCGGGAGTGTCAAATACGCAGTATTTT. This sequence joins TRBV7-2 and TRBJ2-3, with 12 bases lining up with TRBD2. Germline V lookup: CDR1 SGHTA, CDR2 FQGNSA. The V gene end was trimmed by 4 bases and the J gene end by 7 bases; junction bases not matched to a gene: 9. The CDR3 sequence is 16 residues long.

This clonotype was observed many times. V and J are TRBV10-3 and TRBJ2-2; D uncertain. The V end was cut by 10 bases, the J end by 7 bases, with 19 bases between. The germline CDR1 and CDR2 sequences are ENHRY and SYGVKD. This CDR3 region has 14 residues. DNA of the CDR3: TGTGCCACGACACAATCACCGTTGGGCGGGGAGCTGTTTTTT. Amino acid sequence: CATTQSPLGGELFF.